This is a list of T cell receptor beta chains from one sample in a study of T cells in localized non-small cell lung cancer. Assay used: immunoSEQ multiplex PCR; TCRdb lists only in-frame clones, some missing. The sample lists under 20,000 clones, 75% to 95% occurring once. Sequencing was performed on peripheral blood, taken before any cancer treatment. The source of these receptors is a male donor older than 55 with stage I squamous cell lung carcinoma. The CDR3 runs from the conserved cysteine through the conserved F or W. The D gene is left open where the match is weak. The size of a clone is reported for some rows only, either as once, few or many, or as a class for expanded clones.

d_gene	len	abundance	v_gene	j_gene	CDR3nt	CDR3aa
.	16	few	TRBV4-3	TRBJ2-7	TGCGCCAGCAGCCAAGACCGGGGGAATCCCTCCTACGAGCAGTACTTC	CASSQDRGNPSYEQYF
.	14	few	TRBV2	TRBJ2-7	TGTGCCAGCACCACGACAGGAGGGCTCGGGGAGCAGTACTTC	CASTTTGGLGEQYF
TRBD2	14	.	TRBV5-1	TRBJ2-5	TGCGCCAGCAGCGATGCGCGGGAGCTAGAGACCCAGTACTTC	CASSDARELETQYF
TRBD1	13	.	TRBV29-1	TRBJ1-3	TGCAGCCTTTGGGACAGGAGCCTAAACACCATATATTTT	CSLWDRSLNTIYF
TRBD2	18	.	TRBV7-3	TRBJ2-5	TGTGCCAGCAGCTACCAGACTCCGGGACTAGCGGACGGGGAGACCCAGTACTTC	CASSYQTPGLADGETQYF
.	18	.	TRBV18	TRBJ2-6	TGTGCCAGCTCACTGATGGTGACAGACGCCTCTGGGGCCAACGTCCTGACTTTC	CASSLMVTDASGANVLTF
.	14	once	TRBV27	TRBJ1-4	TGTGCCAGCAGCCCGGGGGCGCCGAGTGAAAAACTGTTTTTT	CASSPGAPSEKLFF
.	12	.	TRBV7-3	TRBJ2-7	TGTGCCAGCAGCTTACAGGGCTACGAGCAGTACTTC	CASSLQGYEQYF
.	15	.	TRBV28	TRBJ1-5	TGTGCCAGCAGTTTATATGGGGACAGCAATCAGCCCCAGCATTTT	CASSLYGDSNQPQHF
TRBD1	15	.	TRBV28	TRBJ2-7	TGTGCCAGCAGTACGTGGGACAGGCTTGACTACGAGCAGTACTTC	CASSTWDRLDYEQYF
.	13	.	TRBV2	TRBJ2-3	TGTGCCAGCTGCGCTGGGGCCCGAGATACGCAGTATTTT	CASCAGARDTQYF
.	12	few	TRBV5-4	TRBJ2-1	TGTGCCAGCAGCTTCGGTCCGTCTGAGCAGTTCTTC	CASSFGPSEQFF
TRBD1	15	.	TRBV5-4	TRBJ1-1	TGTGCCAGCAGCTCTCCGGGACAGGGGAGGACTGAAGCTTTCTTT	CASSSPGQGRTEAFF
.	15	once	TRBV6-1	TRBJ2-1	TGTGCCAGCAGTGAATCACCATATCCCTCCAATGAGCAGTTCTTC	CASSESPYPSNEQFF
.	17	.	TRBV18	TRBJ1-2	TGTGCCAGCTCACCAATAGGGGTTGGTACAGTTTCCTATGGCTACACCTTC	CASSPIGVGTVSYGYTF
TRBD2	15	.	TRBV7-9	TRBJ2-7	TGTGCCAGCAGCTTAAACGAACTAGCGGGATCCGAGCAGTACTTC	CASSLNELAGSEQYF
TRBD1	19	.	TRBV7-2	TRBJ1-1	TGTGCCAGCAGCTCGCCGACCGGACAGGGGGCGCCAGGATGGACTGAAGCTTTCTTT	CASSSPTGQGAPGWTEAFF
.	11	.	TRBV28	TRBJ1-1	TGTGCCAGCAGTTTACCGGGTGAAGCTTTCTTT	CASSLPGEAFF
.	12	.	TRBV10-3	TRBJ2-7	TGTGCCATCAGTGAGACGCGTGGGGAGCAGTACTTC	CAISETRGEQYF
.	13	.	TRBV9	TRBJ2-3	TGTGCCAGCAGTCGGGAGCGAACAGATACGCAGTATTTT	CASSRERTDTQYF
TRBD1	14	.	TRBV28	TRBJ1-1	TGTGCCAGCAGTCCAGGGGGCCCGAACACTGAAGCTTTCTTT	CASSPGGPNTEAFF
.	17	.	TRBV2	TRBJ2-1	TGTGCCAGCAGCCTCCCCCCTTATAGCGGACTATACAATGAGCAGTTCTTC	CASSLPPYSGLYNEQFF
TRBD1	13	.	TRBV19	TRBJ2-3	TGTGCCACCCAGGGGGCGGGCACAGATACGCAGTATTTT	CATQGAGTDTQYF
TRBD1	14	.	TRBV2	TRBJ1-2	TGTGCCAGCAAGCAGGGGGCAGGGGGCTATGGCTACACCTTC	CASKQGAGGYGYTF